This T cell receptor beta chain was retrieved from a study of vaccination and CD4 T cells after COVID-19. Study summary: PCR on nasal swabs identified SARS-CoV-2 in convalescent patients, of whom under ten were mild and one severe.

Sequencing of cultured CD4+ T cell DNA used the Oncomine TCR Beta short-read assay. TCRdb reprocessed the PCR reads via MiXCR and lists one record per CDR3 protein. The table lists about 12,000 distinct CDR3 sequences, less than 65% of them singletons, with 12% in the top ten. Germline values: CDR1 LNHDA, CDR2 SQIVND (reference sequence). The CDR3 runs 15 residues. V shed 7 bases and J shed 1 base, with 11 bases lying between them. Regarding treatment: approximately 10-day PBMC culture with coronavirus spike peptide pools or control peptides (ViraFEST assay). Concerning this clonotype: What it binds is unknown.

The sample taken for sequencing was CD4+ T cells from blood, cultured in vitro. This receptor was obtained from a human donor who had recovered from COVID-19. The J gene is TRBJ2-6, the V gene TRBV19; D is unclear. The CDR3 coding sequence is TGTGCCAGTACCCCAGTAGGGTCTGGGGCCAACGTCCTGACTTTC. Translated: CASTPVGSGANVLTF. Looking up the rest from reference TRBV19 and TRBJ2-6 gives the full variable domain: DGGITQSPKYLFRKEGQNVTLSCEQNLNHDAMYWYRQDPGQGLRLIYYSQIVNDFQKGDIAEGYSVSREKKESFPLTVTSAQKNPTAFYLCASTPVGSGANVLTFGAGSRLTVL.